This is a list of T cell receptor beta chains from one sample in a study of CD8+ T cells in alopecia areata. TCRdb's table, derived via immunoSEQ multiplex PCR, lists solely in-frame clones and lacks some. The table shows about 150,000 clones, with about three fifths occurring only once. Sequencing was carried out using CD4+ T cells sorted from blood. These receptors were taken from a human donor in good health. Each CDR3 is given with its conserved first and last residue.

TRBV29-1	TRBJ1-2	CSVEAMTGRGYTF
TRBV29-1	TRBJ2-3	CSVRRDLGDTQYF
TRBV6-1	TRBJ1-5	CASSERSLGGNQPQHF
TRBV6-5	TRBJ2-2	CASRKGVVGELFF
TRBV2	TRBJ1-2	CASRSSGISYGYTF
TRBV30	TRBJ1-4	CAWTGPNEKLFF
TRBV5-1	TRBJ2-1	CASSLGDGNEQFF
TRBV5-1	TRBJ2-7	CASSPPGRSYEQYF
TRBV6-5	TRBJ1-2	CASIGNYGYTF
TRBV29-1	TRBJ2-2	CSVMGGRIGTGELFF
TRBV28	TRBJ1-2	CASALTRTRLF
TRBV5-1	TRBJ2-2	CASSPTSVNGELFF
TRBV5-1	TRBJ2-5	CASSLGEGRETQYF
TRBV29-1	TRBJ2-1	CSVRRDYEQFF
TRBV9	TRBJ2-3	CASSVRHRDTQYF
TRBV6-5	TRBJ2-5	CASRLEESGVGAQYF
TRBV13	TRBJ2-1	CASSPGGQTGKQFF
TRBV21-1	TRBJ1-5	CASSKRGTEHQPQHF
TRBV29-1	TRBJ1-1	CSARESRTEAFF
TRBV7-2	TRBJ1-3	CASSPQGGKTIYF
TRBV4-2	TRBJ1-2	CASSQALTYGYTF
TRBV14	TRBJ1-2	CASSQVESAIYGYTF
TRBV29-1	TRBJ2-3	CSVLRADTQYF
TRBV29-1	TRBJ1-1	CSVRQVRNTEAFF
TRBV30	TRBJ1-5	CACSEQAGQPQHF
TRBV5-6	TRBJ1-2	CASSLAVYGYTF
TRBV6-6	TRBJ1-2	CAARGVGYTF
TRBV7-2	TRBJ2-5	CASSLVSGTQETQYF
TRBV29-1	TRBJ2-1	CSVQLAGGPSEQFF